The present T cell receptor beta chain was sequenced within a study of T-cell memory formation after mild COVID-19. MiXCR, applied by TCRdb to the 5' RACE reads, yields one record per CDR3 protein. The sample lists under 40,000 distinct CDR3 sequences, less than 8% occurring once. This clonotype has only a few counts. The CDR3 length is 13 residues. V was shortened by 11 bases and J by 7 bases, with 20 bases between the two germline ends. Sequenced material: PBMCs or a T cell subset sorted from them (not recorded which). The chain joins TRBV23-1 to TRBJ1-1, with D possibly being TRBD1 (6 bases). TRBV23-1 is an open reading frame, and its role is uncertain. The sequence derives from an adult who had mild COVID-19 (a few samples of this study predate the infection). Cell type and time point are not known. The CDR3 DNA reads TGCGCCCGGACAGCCTTGGGAAATGGTGAAGCTTTCTTT. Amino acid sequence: CARTALGNGEAFF.